The source of this T cell receptor (beta chain) is a study of T-cell reconstitution after alpha-beta-depleted transplantation in children. Germline CDR1 is SGHRS and CDR2 is YFSETQ. This CDR3 contains 14 residues. Trimming cost V 2 bases and J 3 bases; bases outside gene matches: 4. Ten or more counts support this clonotype. For TCRbeta, the library was prepared with unique molecular identifiers. TCRdb processed the PCR reads anew with MiXCR; each CDR3 protein has one entry. The sample shows over 300,000 distinct CDR3 sequences, 10% of them seen only once. This clonotype was sampled from a human donor who donated a stem cell graft to a child with acute lymphoblastic leukemia. This sequence joins TRBV5-1 and TRBJ2-7; 8 bases align to TRBD1. The sequencing used PBMCs from the stem cell graft donor, collected from the stem cell graft. CDR3 region: CASSFQGARYEQYF. CDR3 bases: TGCGCCAGCAGCTTCCAGGGGGCGCGCTACGAGCAGTACTTC. Full variable domain (outside the CDR3, taken from reference TRBV5-1 and TRBJ2-7): KAGVTQTPRYLIKTRGQQVTLSCSPISGHRSVSWYQQTPGQGLQFLFEYFSETQRNKGNFPGRFSGRQFSNSRSEMNVSTLELGDSALYLCASSFQGARYEQYFGPGTRLTVT.